This paragraph reports one T cell receptor (beta chain). Germline V CDR1 and CDR2: SGHAT, FQNNGV. The CDR3 consists of 16 residues. Deletions cut 5 bases from V and 6 bases from J, with 22 bases between. The sample originates from a study of blood T cell repertoires in COVID-19. Study-wide background: Acute and convalescent COVID-19 samples came from the United States, Italy and Spain.

In the source study's methods: The authors estimated nucleated cell counts from reference gene primer amplification. Using immunoSEQ multiplex PCR, the repertoire was profiled, and TCRdb retains in-frame clones only, with some absent. For V, J and clone size, that table is used; D and trimming come from the DNA. Seen here are 240,000 or so clones, approximately 86% observed once, and the top ten hold just over 7%. The sequenced material came from peripheral blood. This chain uses TRBV11-2 with TRBJ2-5; D perhaps matches TRBD2 (7 bases). This TCR was sampled from a man in his sixties who had recovered from COVID-19. The CDR3 DNA follows: TGTGCCAGCAGCAGGGGGGGGCTGGCGGGGGAAAAGACCCAGTACTTC. It codes for CASSRGGLAGEKTQYF.